This record covers a single T cell receptor beta chain. Germline CDR1 and CDR2: SGDLS and YYNGEE. V lost 1 base and J lost 6; bases outside the gene matches: 2. The CDR3 has 15 residues. This sample stems from a study of glioma-infiltrating T cells after dendritic cell vaccination. Time point meaning: after dendritic cell vaccination, including at tumor progression/relapse. All glioblastoma patients lacked an isocitrate dehydrogenase mutation. Before vaccination, two weeks after the third vaccination, and at progression, PBMC were collected. Produced via immunoSEQ multiplex PCR; TCRdb's table is partial and in-frame only. The sample records about 9,200 clones, more than 75% being singletons.

The clonotype comes from a human donor with glioblastoma. The sample consisted of blood, taken after dendritic cell vaccination. The V call is TRBV9, the J call TRBJ2-2; 11 nucleotides line up with TRBD2. CDR3 residues: CASSVIAGGPGELFF. CDR3 nucleotides: TGTGCCAGCAGCGTAATAGCGGGAGGGCCCGGGGAGCTGTTTTTT.